The 17 T cell receptor beta chains listed next were all sequenced from one sample in a study of OX40 agonist ivuxolimab in advanced cancers. Sequenced by immunoSEQ multiplex PCR; TCRdb stores in-frame clones only, minus some. This sample yields about 62,000 clones, of which around 74% are seen a single time; around 9.9% belongs to the top ten. This specimen consisted of CD4+ or CD8+ T cells sorted from blood, obtained in a trial of the OX40 agonist ivuxolimab. Source of these receptors: an adult with an advanced solid tumor such as melanoma, head and neck, liver or kidney cancer.

This chain uses TRBV9 with TRBJ2-1; possible D gene TRBD2, 7 bases. There are 15 residues in the CDR3. With 3 bases removed from V and 7 bases from J, the gap between germline ends came to 17 bases. Germline V gene sequence: CDR1 SGDLS, CDR2 YYNGEE. The CDR3 loop reads CASSAGGSALNEQFF. The DNA for the CDR3 is TGTGCCAGCAGCGCGGGGGGCTCCGCACTGAATGAGCAGTTCTTC.

V usage is TRBV27 and J usage is TRBJ2-5, with D perhaps assigned TRBD1 or TRBD2 (6 bases each). The germline V and J ends were trimmed by 1 base and 5 bases, with 11 bases remaining between them. There are 14 residues in the CDR3. Germline CDR1 MNHEY, CDR2 SMNVEV (reference sequence). The CDR3 reads CASSLLGGEETQYF. CDR3 nucleotides: TGTGCCAGCAGTTTATTGGGGGGCGAGGAGACCCAGTACTTC.

The V gene is TRBV9, the J gene TRBJ2-5, with 7 positions matching TRBD1. The germline gives CDR1 SGDLS, CDR2 YYNGEE. The V segment lost 0 bases and the J segment 3 bases; nucleotides outside the gene matches: 2. The CDR3 is 14 residues long. The CDR3 sequence is CASSVAGGKETQYF. CDR3 coding DNA: TGTGCCAGCAGCGTAGCAGGGGGAAAAGAGACCCAGTACTTC.

This chain joins TRBV9 and TRBJ2-1; 10 bases line up with TRBD2. V lost 0 bases to trimming and J lost 9 bases; unmatched junction nucleotides: 9. Germline assignment: CDR1 SGDLS and CDR2 YYNGEE. The CDR3 covers 16 residues. The CDR3 DNA follows: TGTGCCAGCAGCGTAGACCCTAGCGGGGGAGGCGTTGAGCAGTTCTTC. Its protein is CASSVDPSGGGVEQFF.

A word on this clone: The junction departs from the called germline gene at one end, perhaps through a read error. The chain recombines TRBV7-3 with TRBJ2-2; the D gene is possibly TRBD2 (5 bases). Per germline, CDR1 SGHTA and CDR2 FQGTGA. This CDR3 comprises 15 residues. The CDR3 reads CASSQLFRGTGELFF. CDR3 in DNA: TGCGCCAGCAGCCAACTATTCCGGGGCACCGGGGAGCTGTTTTTT.

The CDR3 loop is CASSPSQGAGFNEQFF. The CDR3 coding sequence is TGCGCCAGCAGCCCATCACAGGGGGCAGGGTTCAATGAGCAGTTCTTC. V usage is TRBV5-1 and J usage is TRBJ2-1; 9 bases align to TRBD1. The junction had 11 bases not matched to a gene; V was cut back by 4 bases and J by 6 bases. The CDR3 has 16 amino acids. Germline V gene data show CDR1 as SGHRS and CDR2 as YFSETQ.

This clone was detected only once. V is TRBV9 and J is TRBJ2-1; D is ambiguous. Germline V CDR1 and CDR2: SGDLS, YYNGEE. The CDR3 spans 16 residues. V shed 0 bases and J shed 0 bases, with 10 bases lying between them. The CDR3 DNA reads as TGTGCCAGCAGCGTAGACCCGGCTAGCTCCTACAATGAGCAGTTCTTC. Translated: CASSVDPASSYNEQFF. The full variable domain, with the rest looked up from reference TRBV9 and TRBJ2-1, is DSGVTQTPKHLITATGQRVTLRCSPRSGDLSVYWYQQSLDQGLQFLIQYYNGEERAKGNILERFSAQQFPDLHSELNLSSLELGDSALYFCASSVDPASSYNEQFFGPGTRLTVL.

This clone was seen only a few times. The rearrangement links TRBV30 to TRBJ1-5, with unresolved D. Trimming pared 2 bases from V and 3 bases from J, leaving 8 bases between. Germline CDR1 reads GTSNPN; CDR2 reads SVGIG (reference sequence). The CDR3 has 13 amino acids. The CDR3 here is CAWSIQNNQPQHF. CDR3 coding DNA: TGTGCCTGGAGTATACAAAACAATCAGCCCCAGCATTTT.

J is TRBJ1-5 and V is TRBV23-1; D may be TRBD1 (5 bases). TRBV23-1 is noted as an ORF with a role that remains uncertain. Trimming shortened V by 4 bases and J by 7 bases, and 11 bases separated the two germline ends. The CDR3 sequence is 13 residues long. Here the CDR3 DNA reads TGCGCCAGCAGTCTTGGGGGTAGGCAGCCCCAGCATTTT. Translated: CASSLGGRQPQHF.

This clone was seen at least ten times. The V call is TRBV14, the J call TRBJ1-4; perhaps TRBD1 as D (5 bases). The CDR3 loop spans 16 amino acids. Germline CDR1 is SGHDN and CDR2 is FVKESK. V was shortened by 0 bases and J by 4 bases, with 12 bases between the two germline ends. CDR3 DNA sequence: TGTGCCAGCAGCCAAGATCAGGGAGGCTTTAATGAAAAACTGTTTTTT. It translates to CASSQDQGGFNEKLFF. Full variable domain (missing parts from reference TRBV14 and TRBJ1-4): EAGVTQFPSHSVIEKGQTVTLRCDPISGHDNLYWYRRVMGKEIKFLLHFVKESKQDESGMPNNRFLAERTGGTYSTLKVQPAELEDSGVYFCASSQDQGGFNEKLFFGSGTQLSVL.

The rearrangement uses TRBV7-8 and TRBJ2-2; D not certain. Per germline, CDR1 SGHVS and CDR2 FQNEAQ. V gave up 3 bases and J gave up 7 bases, with 12 bases separating them. This CDR3 is built from 14 residues. CDR3 coding DNA: TGTGCCAGCAGCTTCCGTTCTTTGGGCGGGGAGCTGTTTTTT. This encodes CASSFRSLGGELFF.

V usage is TRBV19 and J usage is TRBJ2-7; 10 nucleotides agree with TRBD1. CDR1 LNHDA and CDR2 SQIVND come from the germline V gene (reference sequence). After removal of 2 bases from V and 4 bases from J, the junction contained 5 bases not matched to a gene. The CDR3 is 15 amino acids. CDR3 residues: CASSIFGTGAYEQYF. The CDR3, as DNA: TGTGCCAGTAGTATATTCGGGACAGGGGCATACGAGCAGTACTTC.

This clone was seen only once. J is TRBJ2-5 and V is TRBV5-1; the D is unclear. Germline V gene lookup returns CDR1 SGHRS and CDR2 YFSETQ. V lost 4 bases and J 4 bases, leaving 14 bases between the germline ends. The CDR3 loop spans 14 amino acids. The CDR3 DNA sequence: TGCGCCAGCAGCGCCTCGGGTCCTCTAGAGACCCAGTACTTC. Its protein is CASSASGPLETQYF.

The V and J genes are TRBV27 and TRBJ2-7, with D perhaps matching TRBD1 (6 bases). Looked up from germline, CDR1 is MNHEY and CDR2 is SMNVEV (reference sequence). V gave up 5 bases and J gave up 3 bases, with 26 bases separating them. The CDR3 loop spans 18 amino acids. The CDR3 sequence is CASSAHHGRDTDSYEQYF. CDR3 bases: TGTGCCAGCAGTGCCCACCATGGTCGGGACACAGACAGCTACGAGCAGTACTTC.

The chain carries TRBV25-1 and TRBJ1-3; D might be TRBD1 (5 bases). The V gene's germline CDR1 is MGHDK and CDR2 SYGVNS. V was cut by 6 bases and J by 8 bases, with 14 bases left in between. This CDR3 contains 13 residues. The CDR3: CASRTAMEDTIYF. CDR3 nucleotides: TGTGCCAGCAGGACAGCGATGGAGGACACCATATATTTT.

The chain uses TRBV27 and TRBJ1-2, with 12 bases aligning to TRBD1. Germline V gene lookup returns CDR1 MNHEY and CDR2 SMNVEV (reference sequence). The CDR3 length is 17 residues. After removal of 2 bases from V and 3 bases from J, the junction contained 7 bases not matched to a gene. Here the CDR3 DNA reads TGTGCCAGCAGTTTAAGGGACAGGGGGCGAAAAGACTATGGCTACACCTTC. Translation gives CASSLRDRGRKDYGYTF.

This clone was found a few times. The chain links TRBV7-8 to TRBJ2-1, with D possibly called TRBD1 or TRBD2 (5 bases each). Trimming pared 2 bases from V and 6 bases from J, leaving 14 bases between. Per germline, CDR1 SGHVS and CDR2 FQNEAQ. This CDR3 spans 15 amino acids. CDR3 residues: CASSLRGVQSNEQFF. The CDR3 coding sequence is TGTGCCAGCAGCTTAAGAGGGGTTCAGTCCAATGAGCAGTTCTTC.